Below are 18 T cell receptor beta chains sequenced from a single sample in a study of blood T cell repertoires in COVID-19. This table comes from immunoSEQ multiplex PCR, and its TCRdb copy is limited to in-frame clones, with some not included. The sample holds some 27,000 clones; about 90% are singletons and the top ten take approximately 2.5%. The sample consisted of peripheral blood. These receptors came from a human donor in a cohort sampled during active COVID-19.

The gene calls are TRBV11-2 and TRBJ1-5, with D possibly TRBD1 on 6 matching bases. The CDR3 totals 13 residues. The V gene's germline CDR1 is SGHAT and CDR2 FQNNGV. Trimming pared 5 bases from V and 5 bases from J, leaving 10 bases between. For the CDR3, the DNA is TGTGCCAGCAGCGGGGGCAGAGATCAGCCCCAGCATTTT. Amino acid sequence: CASSGGRDQPQHF.

The chain links TRBV9 to TRBJ2-2; 8 bases agree with TRBD1. V was clipped by 4 bases and J by 4 bases; unmatched bases: 6. Germline V gives CDR1 SGDLS, CDR2 YYNGEE. The CDR3 has 15 amino acids. Written as DNA, the CDR3 is TGTGCCAGCAGCCCACGACAGGGGAGCACCGGGGAGCTGTTTTTT. Amino acid sequence: CASSPRQGSTGELFF.

The V and J genes are TRBV9 and TRBJ2-4; possibly TRBD2 for D (6 bases). The CDR3 loop spans 15 amino acids. V was cut by 0 bases and J by 8 bases, with 15 bases left in between. The V gene's germline CDR1 is SGDLS and CDR2 YYNGEE. CDR3 coding DNA: TGTGCCAGCAGCGTAGGTAGCGGCATGTGGTACATTCAGTACTTC. This sequence encodes CASSVGSGMWYIQYF.

The CDR3 region is CASNTIRGVGGYTF. The CDR3 DNA reads as TGTGCCAGCAACACGATACGGGGGGTAGGCGGCTACACCTTC. V is TRBV11-2 and J is TRBJ1-2; TRBD1 is a possible D gene (5 bases). Trimming cost V 7 bases and J 8 bases, with 20 bases left between them. The CDR3 consists of 14 residues. The germline gives CDR1 SGHAT, CDR2 FQNNGV.

This chain links TRBV29-1 with TRBJ1-2; D may be TRBD1 (5 bases). CDR3 length equals 11 residues. Germline V gene lookup returns CDR1 SQVTM and CDR2 ANQGSEA. Trimming took off 3 bases at V and 6 bases at J, with 8 bases between the two ends. Here the CDR3 reads CSVDRANGYTF. The CDR3 DNA follows: TGCAGCGTTGACAGGGCGAATGGCTACACCTTC.

The CDR3 region is CASSQDGRKAGELFF. The CDR3 DNA reads TGTGCCAGCAGCCAAGATGGCAGGAAGGCCGGGGAGCTGTTTTTT. This chain joins TRBV3-1 (or the pseudogene TRBV3-2) and TRBJ2-2; D gene unclear. Per germline, CDR1 LGHDT and CDR2 YNNKEL (reference sequence). CDR3 length: 15 residues. V was pared by 0 bases and J by 6 bases, with 11 bases between.

This clone was found a few times. The chain couples TRBV5-4 to TRBJ1-5, with 7 bases fitting TRBD1. J lost 7 bases, V lost 3 bases, and 4 bases had no gene match. The germline CDR1 and CDR2 sequences are SGHNT and YYREEE (reference sequence). The length of the CDR3 is 13 residues. The DNA for the CDR3 is TGTGCCAGCAGCTGGGGGACAGACCAGCCCCAGCATTTT. Residues: CASSWGTDQPQHF.

V and J are TRBV7-3 and TRBJ2-1; a possible D gene is TRBD1 (5 bases). This CDR3 comprises 14 residues. Germline CDR1 SGHTA, CDR2 FQGTGA. V shed 2 bases and J shed 7 bases, with 12 bases lying between them. The CDR3 here is CASSLGRAGNEQFF. CDR3 bases: TGTGCCAGCAGCTTAGGCAGGGCAGGAAATGAGCAGTTCTTC.

V usage is TRBV10-1 and J usage is TRBJ2-2, with 8 nucleotides matching TRBD1. The CDR3 is made up of 15 amino acids. The ends lost 6 bases at V and 5 bases at J; junction bases unmatched: 8. Germline CDR1 WNHNN, CDR2 SYGVQD (reference sequence). CDR3 nucleotides: TGCGCCAGCAGCGGGACAGGTGGCGAAACCGGGGAGCTGTTTTTT. Amino acid sequence: CASSGTGGETGELFF.

The CDR3 bases are TGTGCCAGCAGCCAAGAGACGGGGGTGATCCCAGATACGCAGTATTTT. Its protein product is CASSQETGVIPDTQYF. The rearrangement joins TRBV3-1 (or the pseudogene TRBV3-2) to TRBJ2-3; a weak D match, TRBD2 (6 bases). The ends were cut back, 0 bases at V and 4 bases at J, with 14 bases in the middle. The CDR3 loop spans 16 amino acids. In germline, CDR1 is LGHDT, CDR2 YNNKEL (reference sequence).

The chain joins TRBV19 to TRBJ2-3, with 7 bases that match TRBD1. The germline V gene has CDR1 LNHDA and CDR2 SQIVND (reference sequence). CDR3 length equals 15 residues. V trimming: 4 bases; J trimming: 6 bases; junction bases outside the gene matches: 10. CDR3: CASSSRQGAWDTQYF. The CDR3 nucleotides read TGTGCCAGTAGTAGTCGACAGGGAGCTTGGGATACGCAGTATTTT.

The chain joins TRBV27 to TRBJ2-3, with D unresolved. CDR1 and CDR2 from the germline V gene are MNHEY and SMNVEV (reference sequence). The CDR3 extends over 13 amino acids. Trimming shortened V by 5 bases and J by 1 base, and 7 bases separated the two germline ends. The CDR3 is CASSAHGTDTQYF. The CDR3 DNA sequence: TGTGCCAGCAGTGCACATGGCACAGATACGCAGTATTTT.

The CDR3 coding sequence is TGTGCCTGGGGGCGCGGACTAGCTGAGACCCAGTACTTC. Translating gives CAWGRGLAETQYF. The V and J genes are TRBV30 and TRBJ2-5; 8 nucleotides match TRBD2. Germline trimming cut 5 bases from V and 5 bases from J; bases unmatched to any gene: 7. This CDR3 contains 13 residues. Germline V gene data show CDR1 as GTSNPN and CDR2 as SVGIG (reference sequence).

This clone was counted once. The V call is TRBV7-9, the J call TRBJ1-1; D might be TRBD1 (6 bases). The CDR3 contains 12 residues. V was shortened by 6 bases and J by 6 bases, with 11 bases between the two germline ends. Germline CDR1 SEHNR, CDR2 FQNEAQ (reference sequence). In nucleotides, the CDR3 is TGTGCCAGCAGACCTCGGACAGCTGAAGCTTTCTTT. It translates to CASRPRTAEAFF.

The chain is built from TRBV5-1 and TRBJ1-5; 9 positions agree with TRBD1. V lost 0 bases, J lost 6 bases, and 1 base stayed unmatched. This CDR3 has 14 residues. Germline V lookup: CDR1 SGHRS, CDR2 YFSETQ. As DNA, the CDR3 is TGCGCCAGCAGCTTGGAGACAGGGGGTCAGCCCCAGCATTTT. Its protein product is CASSLETGGQPQHF.

This clone has just one count. The CDR3 nucleotides read TGTGCCAGCAGCTTAGGCCGGGGGGGCTCAGAGACCCAGTACTTC. Its translation is CASSLGRGGSETQYF. The rearrangement joins TRBV7-2 to TRBJ2-5, with 8 positions matching TRBD2. J was trimmed by 4 bases and V by 1 base; bases with no gene match: 5. Germline loops: CDR1 SGHTA, CDR2 FQGNSA. The CDR3 runs to 15 residues.

The chain is built from TRBV19 and TRBJ2-6; possibly TRBD1 for D (6 bases). This CDR3 is built from 15 residues. The germline gives CDR1 LNHDA, CDR2 SQIVND (reference sequence). V gave up 7 bases and J gave up 2 bases, with 12 bases separating them. CDR3 bases: TGTGCCAGTACCCAAAACAGGGCTGGGGCCAACGTCCTGACTTTC. Amino acid sequence: CASTQNRAGANVLTF.

The chain has TRBV11-2 and TRBJ1-1; 8 nucleotides line up with TRBD1. V trimming: 5 bases; J trimming: 6 bases; junction bases outside the gene matches: 5. The CDR3 covers 13 residues. Germline assignment: CDR1 SGHAT and CDR2 FQNNGV. The CDR3 region has the DNA TGTGCCAGCAGCCCCGACAGGGGCCCTGAAGCTTTCTTT. This codes for CASSPDRGPEAFF.